Included here is one TCR beta chain sequence, with context. Antigen: not known. The data were obtained in a study of cytomegalovirus exposure and HLA in healthy donors. Study results and caveats: About 87% or about 30% of the time was how often most TCR beta V segments were productive, according to an earlier analysis.

Nominally healthy donors were sampled, though unrecorded immune exposures were likely. This CDR3 comprises 16 residues. The V gene's germline CDR1 is SGHNT and CDR2 YENEEA. Unmatched junction bases numbered 8, after V lost 4 bases and J lost 2 bases. The PCR employed 60 Vbeta primers together with 13 Jbeta primers. Per the authors' pipeline: As a later analysis found, there were 80 million or so unique TCR beta chains, of which some 10 million were shared. TCRdb keeps only in-frame clones here, not all; method: immunoSEQ multiplex PCR. That table furnishes V, J and clone size, whereas the DNA furnished D and trimming. The top ten hold about 1.5% of the sample, which has about 180,000 clones, 77% seen once.

This receptor was taken from a man between 18 and 29 years old in good health and CMV-seronegative. This chain links TRBV11-3 with TRBJ2-5; 9 positions agree with TRBD1. The sample consisted of PBMCs. CDR3 protein: CASSSFGQGRQETQYF. The DNA of the CDR3 is TGTGCCAGCAGCTCCTTTGGACAGGGGAGGCAAGAGACCCAGTACTTC.